The clone carrying this T cell receptor (beta chain) came up many times. What it recognizes is unknown. Authors of the study amplified TCR beta CDR3 regions from RNA transcripts. The HTBI primer set was used in a first-round RT-PCR of the TCR CDR3. TCRdb reprocessed the multiplex PCR reads via MiXCR and lists one record per CDR3 protein. The sample lists 600,000 or so distinct CDR3 sequences, more than 12% occurring once. The sample is drawn from a study of T cells in Graves' hyperthyroidism and ophthalmopathy. Overall study findings and caveats: The model's output predicted ophthalmopathy at a median of roughly 6 months prior to onset.

Germline V gene data show CDR1 as MDHEN and CDR2 as SYDVKM. The CDR3 has 16 residues. V gave up 2 bases and J gave up 4 bases; unmatched junction bases: 9. Sequencing input: blood. The chain joins TRBV28 to TRBJ2-5, with 8 nucleotides matching TRBD1. The receptor was derived from a woman aged 45-65 years with Graves' ophthalmopathy. CDR3 sequence reads: CASSLVSRTGRETQYF. Here the CDR3 DNA reads TGTGCCAGCAGTTTAGTTAGCAGGACAGGGAGAGAGACCCAGTACTTC.